This T cell receptor (beta chain) was found in a study of OX40 agonist ivuxolimab in advanced cancers. Turning to the study itself: One hepatocellular carcinoma and a couple of cutaneous melanoma patients partially responded. Study results and caveats: Dosing at 0.1 to 3.0 mg/kg was accompanied by clonal expansion of CD4+ and CD8+ blood T cells by week 6.

Measured with immunoSEQ multiplex PCR; TCRdb has only the in-frame clones, and not every one. The table shows some 96,000 clones, with roughly 90% occurring only once. Of note for this clone: Its antigen is currently unknown.

Trimming removed 4 bases at V and 0 bases at J, with 4 bases between. Per the germline V gene, CDR1 is SNHLY and CDR2 is FYNNEI. This CDR3 region has 13 residues. This chain connects TRBV2 to TRBJ1-3, with D unclear. This receptor was obtained from an adult with an advanced solid tumor such as melanoma, head and neck, liver or kidney cancer. The starting material was CD4+ or CD8+ T cells sorted from blood, obtained in a trial of the OX40 agonist ivuxolimab. The CDR3 sequence is CASSADSGNTIYF. DNA for the CDR3: TGTGCCAGCAGTGCGGACTCTGGAAACACCATATATTTT.